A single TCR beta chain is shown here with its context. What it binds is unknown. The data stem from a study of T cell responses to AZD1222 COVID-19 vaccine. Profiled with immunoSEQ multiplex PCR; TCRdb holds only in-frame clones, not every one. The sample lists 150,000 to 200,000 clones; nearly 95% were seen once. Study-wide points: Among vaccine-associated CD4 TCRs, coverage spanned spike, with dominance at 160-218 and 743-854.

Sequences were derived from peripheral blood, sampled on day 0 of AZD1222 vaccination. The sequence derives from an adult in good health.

CDR3 sequence (DNA): TGTGCCAGCAGCCCGCGGACCATGGACCAAGAGACCCAGTACTTC. This encodes CASSPRTMDQETQYF. This sequence joins TRBV11-2 and TRBJ2-5; D gene unclear. This CDR3 has 15 amino acids. Trimming cost V 5 bases and J 0 bases, with 13 bases left between them. Germline V gene lookup returns CDR1 SGHAT and CDR2 FQNNGV.